This T cell receptor (beta chain) appears in the sequencing data of a study of T cells in Graves' hyperthyroidism and ophthalmopathy. In this sample, this clonotype turned up many times. The CDR3 length is 14 residues. Germline CDR1 DFQATT, CDR2 SNEGSKA (reference sequence). Trimming took off 0 bases at V and 2 bases at J, with 10 bases between the two ends. In the ophthalmopathy cohort, Clinical Activity Score was at least 3, NOSPECS grade at least 4, and duration under 3 months. Diagnostic decisions used clinical symptoms, serum thyroxine and TRAb, thyroid ultrasound and orbital computed tomography. From more than 9.5 ml of fresh peripheral blood, PBMCs were isolated. There were TCR beta CDR3 regions amplified from RNA transcripts. The HTBI set primed first-round TCR CDR3 RT-PCR. MiXCR, run by TCRdb on the multiplex PCR reads, gives a single entry per CDR3 protein. The sample consists of roughly 240,000 distinct CDR3 sequences, 15% to 20% of them appearing once.

The gene calls are TRBV20-1 and TRBJ1-1, with D tentatively TRBD1 (5 bases). The sample consisted of blood. The TCR comes from a woman aged 18-29 years with Graves' ophthalmopathy. The CDR3 sequence is CSAREGGPNTEAFF. The CDR3 DNA follows: TGCAGTGCTAGAGAGGGGGGACCAAACACTGAAGCTTTCTTT.